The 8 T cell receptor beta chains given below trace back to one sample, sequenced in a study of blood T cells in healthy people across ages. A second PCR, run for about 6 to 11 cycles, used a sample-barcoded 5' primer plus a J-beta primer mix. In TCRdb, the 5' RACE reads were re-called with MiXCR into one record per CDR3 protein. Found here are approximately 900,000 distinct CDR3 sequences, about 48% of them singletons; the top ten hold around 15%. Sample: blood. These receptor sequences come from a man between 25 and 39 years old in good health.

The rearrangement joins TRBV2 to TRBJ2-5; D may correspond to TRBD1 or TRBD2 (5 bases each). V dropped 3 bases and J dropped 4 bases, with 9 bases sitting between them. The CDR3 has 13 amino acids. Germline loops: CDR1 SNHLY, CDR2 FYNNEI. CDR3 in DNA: TGTGCCAGCAGTGAGCAGGGACGAGAGACCCAGTACTTC. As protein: CASSEQGRETQYF.

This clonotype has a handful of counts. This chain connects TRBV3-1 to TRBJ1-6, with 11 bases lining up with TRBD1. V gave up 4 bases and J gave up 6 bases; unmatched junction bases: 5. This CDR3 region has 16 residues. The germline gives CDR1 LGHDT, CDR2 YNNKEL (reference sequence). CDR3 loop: CASSLAGTGGNSPLHF. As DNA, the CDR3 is TGTGCCAGCAGCCTCGCGGGGACAGGGGGTAATTCACCCCTCCACTTT. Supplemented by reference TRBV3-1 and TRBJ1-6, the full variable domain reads DTAVSQTPKYLVTQMGNDKSIKCEQNLGHDTMYWYKQDSKKFLKIMFSYNNKELIINETVPNRFSPKSPDKAHLNLHINSLELGDSAVYFCASSLAGTGGNSPLHFGNGTRLTVT.

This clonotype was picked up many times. The CDR3 nucleotides read TGTGCCAGCAGCCCCAGAGCGGGCTTAGAAAATGAGCAGTTCTTC. Its translation: CASSPRAGLENEQFF. The chain joins TRBV9 to TRBJ2-1, with TRBD2 as a possible D gene (6 bases). CDR1 and CDR2 from the germline V gene are SGDLS and YYNGEE. CDR3 length: 15 amino acids. The germline V and J ends were trimmed by 4 bases and 7 bases, with 18 bases remaining between them.

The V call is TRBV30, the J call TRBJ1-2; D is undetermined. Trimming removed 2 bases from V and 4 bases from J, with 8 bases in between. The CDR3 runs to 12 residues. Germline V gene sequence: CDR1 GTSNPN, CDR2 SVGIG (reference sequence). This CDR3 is CAWSLTFYGYTF. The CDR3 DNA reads TGTGCCTGGAGTTTAACGTTCTATGGCTACACCTTC.

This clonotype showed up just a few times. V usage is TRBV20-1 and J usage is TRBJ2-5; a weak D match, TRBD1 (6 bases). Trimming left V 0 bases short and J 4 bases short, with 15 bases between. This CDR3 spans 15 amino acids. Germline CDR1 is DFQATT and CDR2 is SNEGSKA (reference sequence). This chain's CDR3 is CSARDVGADGETQYF. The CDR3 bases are TGCAGTGCTAGAGATGTGGGGGCGGACGGAGAGACCCAGTACTTC.

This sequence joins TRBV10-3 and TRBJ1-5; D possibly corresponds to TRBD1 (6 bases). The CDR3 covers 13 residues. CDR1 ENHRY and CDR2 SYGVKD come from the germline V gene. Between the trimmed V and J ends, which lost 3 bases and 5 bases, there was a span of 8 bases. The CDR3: CAISDGGHQPQHF. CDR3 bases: TGTGCCATCAGTGACGGGGGGCATCAGCCCCAGCATTTT.

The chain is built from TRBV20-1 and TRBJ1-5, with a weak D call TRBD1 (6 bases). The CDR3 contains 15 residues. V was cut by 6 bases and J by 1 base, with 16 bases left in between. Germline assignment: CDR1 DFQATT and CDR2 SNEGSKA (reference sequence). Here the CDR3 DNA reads TGCAGTGCCACACTTCAACAGGGAAGCAATCAGCCCCAGCATTTT. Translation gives CSATLQQGSNQPQHF.

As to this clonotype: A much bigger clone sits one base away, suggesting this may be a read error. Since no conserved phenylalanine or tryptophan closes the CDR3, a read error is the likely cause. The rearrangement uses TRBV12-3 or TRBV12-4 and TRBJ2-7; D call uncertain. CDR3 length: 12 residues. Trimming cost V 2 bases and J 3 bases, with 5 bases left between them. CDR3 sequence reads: CASSLRYYEQYL. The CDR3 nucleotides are TGTGCCAGCAGTTTAAGGTACTACGAGCAGTACTTA.